The text below deals with one TCR beta chain. Produced via immunoSEQ multiplex PCR; TCRdb's table is partial and in-frame only. The table has about 190,000 clones, approximately 91% seen once. Germline assignment: CDR1 MNHEY and CDR2 SVGAGI. V gave up 4 bases and J gave up 8 bases, with 5 bases separating them. The CDR3 loop spans 11 amino acids. This sample stems from a study of blood T cell repertoires in COVID-19. Study in general: PBMCs, B-cell-depleted T cells, or T cells provided the cDNA or gDNA that made up the material.

The clonotype originates from a man between 40 and 49 years old with acute or convalescent COVID-19. The sample comprised peripheral blood. The chain carries TRBV6-5 and TRBJ2-2; D call uncertain. CDR3 region: CASSFYGELFF. The CDR3 bases are TGTGCCAGCAGTTTTTATGGGGAGCTGTTTTTT.